This passage covers 20 T cell receptor beta chains from one sample sequenced in a study of cytomegalovirus exposure and HLA in healthy donors. Only in-frame clones appear in the TCRdb table, and some are missing; sequencing was by immunoSEQ multiplex PCR. The data hold approximately 100,000 clones, with 88% observed a single time. Sequencing input: PBMCs. All receptors come from a woman younger than 30 in good health and CMV-seropositive.

This clone has only one observation. Other DNA sequences within the sample encode an identical CDR3. This chain joins TRBV2 and TRBJ2-2, with D unclear. Germline loops: CDR1 SNHLY, CDR2 FYNNEI. Trimming took 4 bases from V and 1 from J, leaving 4 bases between them. The length of the CDR3 is 13 residues. Here the CDR3 reads CASSGQNTGELFF. The DNA of the CDR3 is TGTGCCAGCAGTGGGCAGAACACCGGGGAGCTGTTTTTT.

The chain employs TRBV30 and TRBJ1-1, with D unresolved. The CDR3 is 14 amino acids. V was trimmed by 0 bases and J by 4 bases, leaving 12 bases between them. Germline V gene data show CDR1 as GTSNPN and CDR2 as SVGIG (reference sequence). This chain's CDR3 is CAWSVKGEVTEAFF. Written as DNA, the CDR3 is TGTGCCTGGAGTGTGAAGGGAGAAGTCACTGAAGCTTTCTTT.

The V gene is TRBV6-1, the J gene TRBJ1-1, with D perhaps TRBD1 (5 bases). V was trimmed by 2 bases and J by 4 bases, leaving 14 bases between them. Germline CDR1 reads MNHNS; CDR2 reads SASEGT. CDR3 length equals 15 residues. CDR3 DNA sequence: TGTGCCAGCAGTGAAATGGGGGGTTGGGCCACTGAAGCTTTCTTT. Its protein product is CASSEMGGWATEAFF.

This chain joins TRBV7-2 and TRBJ1-4; D ambiguous. The CDR3 sequence is 12 residues long. The germline gives CDR1 SGHTA, CDR2 FQGNSA. The germline V and J ends were trimmed by 1 base and 8 bases, with 5 bases remaining between them. The CDR3 is CASSLGAEKLFF. CDR3 sequence (DNA): TGTGCCAGCAGCTTAGGGGCAGAAAAACTGTTTTTT.

V and J are TRBV7-9 and TRBJ1-4; 8 nucleotides agree with TRBD1. Germline values: CDR1 SEHNR, CDR2 FQNEAQ (reference sequence). The length of the CDR3 is 14 residues. V trimming: 3 bases; J trimming: 7 bases; junction bases outside the gene matches: 4. The CDR3 DNA follows: TGTGCCAGCAGCTTTCCCACAGGGGGTGAAAAACTGTTTTTT. This translates into CASSFPTGGEKLFF. The variable domain in full, completed from reference TRBV7-9 and TRBJ1-4, reads DTGVSQNPRHKITKRGQNVTFRCDPISEHNRLYWYRQTLGQGPEFLTYFQNEAQLEKSRLLSDRFSAERPKGSFSTLEIQRTEQGDSAMYLCASSFPTGGEKLFFGSGTQLSVL.

This clone has only one observation. The rearrangement uses TRBV19 and TRBJ1-2; no definite D call. Trimming stripped 4 bases from V and 4 bases from J, with 13 bases between. The CDR3 is made up of 14 amino acids. Germline CDR1 and CDR2: LNHDA and SQIVND (reference sequence). The CDR3 DNA sequence: TGTGCCAGTAGTACTATTACTGGGAGCTATGGCTACACCTTC. It is translated as CASSTITGSYGYTF.

The genes are TRBV6-1 and TRBJ2-2; 7 nucleotides match TRBD1. Per germline, CDR1 MNHNS and CDR2 SASEGT. With V trimmed by 5 bases and J by 1 base, 4 bases remained unmatched. The CDR3 is made up of 15 amino acids. The CDR3 protein is CASSSRTGNTGELFF. The CDR3 DNA is TGTGCCAGCAGTTCACGGACAGGGAACACCGGGGAGCTGTTTTTT.

Details on this clone: A much larger clone sits a single nucleotide away, making a read error possible. The chain links TRBV7-2 to TRBJ1-1; TRBD1 matches at 7 bases. V dropped 4 bases and J dropped 0; count of bases not matched to a gene: 2. The CDR3 totals 14 residues. Germline V gene lookup returns CDR1 SGHTA and CDR2 FQGNSA. The CDR3 region is CASSSGQMNTEAFF. Written as DNA, the CDR3 is TGTGCCAGCAGCTCGGGACAGATGAACACTGAAGCTTTCTTT.

The chain employs TRBV21-1 and TRBJ2-7; TRBD2, the table's D call, was not compared with the DNA. TRBV21-1 is a pseudogene segment. The CDR3 runs 23 residues. The CDR3 protein is CASSEKRVTPGLAGPPGTYEQYV. CDR3 bases: TGTGCCAGCAGCGAAAAGAGGGTTACCCCGGGACTAGCGGGTCCCCCCGGGACCTACGAGCAGTACGTC.

The sample holds one count of this clone. The rearrangement links TRBV4-3 to TRBJ1-1; 8 bases are a match to TRBD1. The CDR3 totals 15 residues. The germline CDR1 and CDR2 sequences are LGHNA and YSLEER. Trimming cost V 0 bases and J 9 bases; bases outside gene matches: 9. This chain's CDR3 is CASSQDLGTGVQAFF. The DNA for the CDR3 is TGCGCCAGCAGCCAAGATCTCGGGACAGGAGTGCAAGCTTTCTTT.

For the CDR3, the DNA is TGTGCCAGCAGCTTAGCGCAGGGAGGATTTAACGAGCAGTACGTC. Translating gives CASSLAQGGFNEQYV. The V and J genes are TRBV7-8 and TRBJ2-7, with D perhaps matching TRBD2 (6 bases). This CDR3 region has 15 residues. V gave up 0 bases and J gave up 5 bases, with 14 bases separating them. In germline, CDR1 is SGHVS, CDR2 FQNEAQ.

The rearrangement joins TRBV28 to TRBJ2-3; D is undetermined. Trimming stripped 3 bases from V and 9 bases from J, with 16 bases between. The CDR3 has 14 amino acids. The germline V gene encodes CDR1 MDHEN and CDR2 SYDVKM. CDR3 in amino acids: CASSFSQTQITQYF. Here the CDR3 DNA reads TGTGCCAGCAGTTTTTCTCAGACTCAGATAACGCAGTATTTT.

This chain uses TRBV28 with TRBJ1-1; perhaps TRBD1 as D (6 bases). This CDR3 is 15 amino acids long. Germline V gene data show CDR1 as MDHEN and CDR2 as SYDVKM. V was pared by 4 bases and J by 0 bases, with 12 bases between. The CDR3 here is CASSYLTGMNTEAFF. The CDR3 bases are TGTGCCAGCAGTTATCTGACAGGCATGAACACTGAAGCTTTCTTT. Full variable domain (outside the CDR3, taken from reference TRBV28 and TRBJ1-1): DVKVTQSSRYLVKRTGEKVFLECVQDMDHENMFWYRQDPGLGLRLIYFSYDVKMKEKGDIPEGYSVSREKKERFSLILESASTNQTSMYLCASSYLTGMNTEAFFGQGTRLTVV.

This chain joins TRBV7-8 and TRBJ2-5, with 7 bases that match TRBD1. The CDR3 loop spans 14 amino acids. J lost 1 base, V lost 5 bases, and 4 bases had no gene match. Germline CDR1 reads SGHVS; CDR2 reads FQNEAQ. The CDR3 spells CASSIDRAQETQYF. Written as DNA, the CDR3 is TGTGCCAGCAGCATAGACAGGGCCCAAGAGACCCAGTACTTC.

This chain joins TRBV19 and TRBJ2-5; 7 positions agree with TRBD1. The CDR3 length is 19 residues. With V trimmed by 4 bases and J by 1 base, 18 bases remained unmatched. Germline V gene data show CDR1 as LNHDA and CDR2 as SQIVND (reference sequence). The DNA of the CDR3 is TGTGCCAGTAGTACCCCCCGGGACAGCGCCCTATGGGTCCAAGAGACCCAGTACTTC. Protein: CASSTPRDSALWVQETQYF.

The V gene is TRBV11-2, the J gene TRBJ2-2; 8 bases agree with TRBD2. The CDR3 covers 19 residues. After removal of 6 bases from V and 5 bases from J, the junction contained 20 bases not matched to a gene. Per the germline V gene, CDR1 is SGHAT and CDR2 is FQNNGV. The CDR3 sequence: CASSAPISVSGGVTGELFF. CDR3 nucleotide sequence: TGTGCCAGCAGTGCACCTATATCTGTCAGCGGGGGTGTAACCGGGGAGCTGTTTTTT.

Notes on this clone: At one boundary the junction diverges from the germline segment, which might be a read error. The J gene is TRBJ2-1, the V gene TRBV27; 10 bases line up with TRBD2. The germline V gene has CDR1 MNHEY and CDR2 SMNVEV (reference sequence). The CDR3 totals 16 residues. DNA of the CDR3: TGTGCCAGCAGTTTAATGACTAGCGGGTCCTTCAATGAGCAGTTCTTC. Protein product: CASSLMTSGSFNEQFF.

This clone appeared a single time. The CDR3 DNA reads as TGTGCCAGCAGCTTGGCCCCGAGAGATACGCAGTATTTT. Encoded protein: CASSLAPRDTQYF. This chain connects TRBV5-4 to TRBJ2-3; D not certain. Germline V gene sequence: CDR1 SGHNT, CDR2 YYREEE (reference sequence). The CDR3 consists of 13 residues. The ends were cut back, 0 bases at V and 5 bases at J, with 7 bases in the middle.

The chain couples TRBV5-6 to TRBJ2-7; D possibly corresponds to TRBD1 (6 bases). CDR3 length equals 13 residues. The germline V gene encodes CDR1 SGHDT and CDR2 YYEEEE. V lost 3 bases and J lost 6, with 13 bases in between. Here the CDR3 reads CASSSRQVGEQYF. The CDR3 DNA reads as TGTGCCAGCAGCTCACGACAGGTAGGCGAGCAGTACTTC.

This CDR3 reads CASSRGRGSGELFF. In nucleotides, the CDR3 is TGTGCCAGCTCACGAGGCAGGGGCTCCGGGGAGCTGTTTTTT. The chain couples TRBV18 to TRBJ2-2; possibly TRBD1 for D (6 bases). CDR3 size: 14 residues. Trimming cost V 4 bases and J 6 bases, with 12 bases left between them. Germline CDR1 and CDR2: KGHSH and LQKENI.